Listed below are T cell receptor beta chains from one sample, sequenced in a study of Graves' ophthalmopathy and Graves' hyperthyroidism. Using its own MiXCR run on the multiplex PCR reads, TCRdb lists one record per CDR3 protein. The sample has roughly 400,000 distinct CDR3 sequences; around 17% are singletons. The sequencing sample was made of peripheral blood. The receptors stem from a woman aged 18-35 years with Graves' ophthalmopathy. CDR3s include the opening cysteine and the closing phenylalanine or tryptophan. D genes are given only for firm matches. Some rows have no size entry. The others give once, few or many, or a class for an expanded clone.

V	size	D	J	CDR3	DNA
TRBV24-1	many	NA	TRBJ1-5	CATSDFGAQVQHF	TGTGCCACCAGTGATTTTGGAGCCCAGGTCCAGCATTTT
TRBV5-6	many	NA	TRBJ1-6	CASSWGRRSSYNSPLHF	TGTGCCAGCAGCTGGGGGCGAAGGAGCTCCTATAATTCACCCCTCCACTTT
TRBV20-1	many	TRBD1	TRBJ1-1	CSPDGQGRRTEAFF	TGCAGTCCAGACGGACAGGGAAGGAGAACTGAAGCTTTCTTT
TRBV15	many	NA	TRBJ2-2	CATSRELANTGELFF	TGTGCCACCAGCAGAGAACTCGCGAACACCGGGGAGCTGTTTTTT
TRBV6-2/TRBV6-3	many	TRBD1	TRBJ1-5	CASAGGGHQPQHF	TGTGCCAGCGCAGGGGGGGGGCATCAGCCCCAGCATTTT
TRBV12-3/TRBV12-4	NA	NA	TRBJ1-1	CASTPSRNTEAFF	TGTGCCAGCACCCCCAGTCGGAACACTGAAGCTTTCTTT
TRBV12-3/TRBV12-4	NA	TRBD1	TRBJ1-5	CASSLTGTGENQPQHF	TGTGCCAGCAGCCTAACAGGGACAGGGGAAAATCAGCCCCAGCATTTT
TRBV28	many	NA	TRBJ2-1	CASSFANEQFF	TGTGCCAGCAGTTTCGCCAATGAGCAGTTCTTC
TRBV7-9	many	NA	TRBJ2-7	CASSLERRPYEQYF	TGTGCCAGCAGCTTGGAGCGCAGGCCCTACGAGCAGTACTTC
TRBV30	many	TRBD1	TRBJ2-7	CAWSGPGQVSSYEQYF	TGTGCCTGGAGTGGGCCGGGACAGGTCAGCTCCTACGAGCAGTACTTC
TRBV7-9	many	TRBD1	TRBJ2-2	CASSFRQGAAGELFF	TGTGCCAGCAGTTTCCGACAGGGGGCGGCCGGGGAGCTGTTTTTT
TRBV29-1	NA	NA	TRBJ1-2	CSVWNQGNGYTF	TGCAGCGTCTGGAACCAGGGAAACGGCTACACCTTC
TRBV28	NA	NA	TRBJ1-1	CASSLSRRLGRIKNTEAFF	TGTGCCAGCAGTTTATCTCGGCGGCTTGGACGGATTAAGAACACTGAAGCTTTCTTT
TRBV6-5	few	NA	TRBJ2-7	CATDTYEQYF	TGTGCCACCGACACCTACGAGCAGTACTTC
TRBV28	many	NA	TRBJ2-4	CASRGGYYKNIQYF	TGTGCCAGCAGAGGAGGCTACTACAAAAACATTCAGTACTTC
TRBV30	many	NA	TRBJ1-1	CAWKGLMNTEAFF	TGTGCCTGGAAGGGACTAATGAACACTGAAGCTTTCTTT
TRBV20-1	few	NA	TRBJ1-1	CSAFDSSAFF	TGCAGTGCTTTCGACAGTTCAGCTTTCTTT
TRBV4-3	many	TRBD1	TRBJ2-5	CASSQESRDRGKYQETQYF	TGCGCCAGCAGCCAAGAGTCCCGGGACAGGGGTAAATACCAAGAGACCCAGTACTTC
TRBV30	few	NA	TRBJ2-7	CAWSVGQSSSYEQYF	TGTGCCTGGAGTGTCGGACAGTCAAGCTCCTACGAGCAGTACTTC
TRBV6-2/TRBV6-3	many	NA	TRBJ1-5	CASSYWDSNQPQHF	TGTGCCAGCAGTTATTGGGATAGCAATCAGCCCCAGCATTTT
TRBV28	many	NA	TRBJ1-6	CASSPGSGSPLHF	TGTGCCAGCAGCCCCGGGAGCGGATCACCCCTCCACTTT
TRBV4-1	NA	NA	TRBJ2-5	CASSQGQARGETQYF	TGCGCCAGCAGCCAAGGGCAAGCCCGGGGGGAGACCCAGTACTTC
TRBV28	few	NA	TRBJ1-2	CASSAIPGGGYGYTF	TGTGCCAGCAGTGCCATACCCGGGGGGGGCTATGGCTACACCTTC
TRBV7-2	few	NA	TRBJ2-5	CASSWETGWETQYF	TGTGCCAGCAGTTGGGAAACAGGGTGGGAGACCCAGTACTTC
TRBV12-3/TRBV12-4	many	NA	TRBJ2-5	CASSFGAGGVETQYF	TGTGCCAGCAGTTTCGGGGCAGGGGGGGTAGAGACCCAGTACTTC
TRBV27	many	TRBD1	TRBJ2-5	CASSSGDRGLNKETQYF	TGTGCCAGCAGTTCTGGGGACAGGGGCCTAAACAAAGAGACCCAGTACTTC
TRBV6-1	many	NA	TRBJ1-1	CASSEQGGTEAFF	TGTGCCAGCAGTGAGCAGGGAGGCACTGAAGCTTTCTTT
TRBV4-2	many	NA	TRBJ2-2	CASSQGRSSAGELFF	TGTGCCAGCAGCCAAGGACGTAGCTCGGCCGGGGAGCTGTTTTTT
TRBV6-1	many	NA	TRBJ2-5	CASSEPGNDLAGTQYF	TGTGCCAGCAGTGAACCGGGAAATGACCTAGCAGGGACCCAGTACTTC
TRBV28	many	NA	TRBJ1-1	CASSLSPATEAFF	TGTGCCAGCAGTTTATCCCCGGCTACTGAAGCTTTCTTT
TRBV29-1	once	NA	TRBJ1-2	CSVGLNRESGYTF	TGCAGCGTTGGGCTGAACAGGGAGTCTGGCTACACCTTC
TRBV5-1	NA	NA	TRBJ1-2	CASSLAAFSGYTF	TGCGCCAGCAGCTTGGCGGCCTTCAGTGGCTACACCTTC
TRBV29-1	many	TRBD2	TRBJ2-5	CSVEDDPGLAGVGETQYF	TGCAGCGTTGAAGACGATCCGGGACTAGCGGGAGTGGGGGAGACCCAGTACTTC
TRBV20-1	NA	TRBD2	TRBJ2-5	CSVAGLAGAPSQYF	TGCAGTGTCGCGGGACTAGCGGGGGCCCCCTCCCAGTACTTC
TRBV7-9	many	NA	TRBJ2-5	CASSLEDSTRETQYF	TGTGCCAGCAGCTTAGAGGACAGTACGCGAGAGACCCAGTACTTC
TRBV28	many	NA	TRBJ1-1	CASSSHGYPEAFF	TGTGCCAGCAGCAGCCACGGGTACCCTGAAGCTTTCTTT
TRBV29-1	many	TRBD2	TRBJ2-7	CSTRGTSGRQQYF	TGCAGCACCCGAGGGACTAGCGGGAGGCAGCAGTACTTC
TRBV28	many	NA	TRBJ1-1	CASSLLPGMNTEAFF	TGTGCCAGCAGTTTATTACCCGGGATGAACACTGAAGCTTTCTTT
TRBV27	many	TRBD1	TRBJ1-2	CASSTDRGRGYTF	TGTGCCAGCAGTACCGACAGGGGTCGGGGCTACACCTTC
TRBV19	many	NA	TRBJ1-5	CASVGTGSHRVDQPQHF	TGTGCCAGTGTGGGAACAGGGAGTCATCGGGTGGATCAGCCCCAGCATTTT
TRBV30	many	NA	TRBJ2-2	CAWSAGTSNTGELFF	TGTGCCTGGAGTGCCGGGACATCGAACACCGGGGAGCTGTTTTTT
TRBV3-1	NA	NA	TRBJ1-1	CASSQGQIMNTEAFF	TGTGCCAGCAGCCAAGGGCAGATTATGAACACTGAAGCTTTCTTT
TRBV6-2/TRBV6-3	many	TRBD1	TRBJ1-1	CASSYLGTARNTEAFF	TGTGCCAGCAGTTACTTGGGGACAGCGCGGAACACTGAAGCTTTCTTT
TRBV5-1	few	TRBD2	TRBJ2-2	CASSLGLAGVTNTGELFF	TGCGCCAGCAGCCTCGGACTAGCGGGGGTCACGAACACCGGGGAGCTGTTTTTT
TRBV7-2	many	NA	TRBJ2-5	CASSLDRGAETQYF	TGTGCCAGCAGCTTAGATAGAGGGGCTGAGACCCAGTACTTC
TRBV7-8	few	TRBD2	TRBJ2-7	CASSLASGRAYEQYF	TGTGCCAGCAGCTTAGCCAGCGGGAGGGCCTACGAGCAGTACTTC
TRBV28	many	NA	TRBJ2-7	CASSSTDSILAYEQYF	TGTGCCAGCAGTTCCACGGACAGCATCCTCGCCTACGAGCAGTACTTC
TRBV5-5	NA	NA	TRBJ2-7	CASSEGTPAYEQYF	TGTGCCAGCAGCGAAGGGACCCCCGCCTACGAGCAGTACTTC
TRBV28	NA	NA	TRBJ1-1	CASSTRRYMNTEAFF	TGTGCCAGCAGTACAAGACGGTACATGAACACTGAAGCTTTCTTT
TRBV6-5	many	NA	TRBJ2-1	CASSYADSSYNEQFF	TGTGCCAGCAGTTACGCAGATTCCTCCTACAATGAGCAGTTCTTC
TRBV28	many	TRBD2	TRBJ2-7	CASSFGTTSGSYEQYF	TGTGCCAGCAGTTTCGGTACCACTAGCGGGAGCTACGAGCAGTACTTC
TRBV12-3/TRBV12-4	many	TRBD1	TRBJ1-4	CATGSGTVTNEKLFF	TGTGCCACTGGATCTGGGACAGTAACTAATGAAAAACTGTTTTTT
TRBV24-1	NA	NA	TRBJ2-5	CATSDGRMWETQYF	TGTGCCACCAGTGATGGTCGTATGTGGGAGACCCAGTACTTC
TRBV30	many	NA	TRBJ1-1	CAWSAFRGSAEAFF	TGTGCCTGGAGTGCTTTTCGGGGGTCTGCTGAAGCTTTCTTT
TRBV6-1	many	NA	TRBJ2-7	CEGHEQYF	TGTGAAGGACACGAGCAGTACTTC
TRBV28	many	TRBD1	TRBJ1-2	CASKGPGQARVGGGYTF	TGTGCCAGCAAGGGACCGGGACAGGCAAGGGTTGGTGGTGGCTACACCTTC
TRBV20-1	many	TRBD2	TRBJ2-7	CSARASGSGGFSYEQYF	TGCAGTGCTAGAGCCTCTGGTAGCGGGGGTTTCTCCTACGAGCAGTACTTC
TRBV7-2	many	NA	TRBJ1-1	CASSFGTSEAFF	TGTGCCAGCAGCTTCGGGACATCCGAAGCTTTCTTT
TRBV6-2/TRBV6-3	many	NA	TRBJ2-5	CASSYSVVSAQETQYF	TGTGCCAGCAGTTACTCGGTCGTTTCGGCCCAAGAGACCCAGTACTTC
TRBV6-5	many	NA	TRBJ1-2	CASSYGQLYGYTF	TGTGCCAGCAGCTACGGACAGCTCTATGGCTACACCTTC